The T cell receptor (beta chain) described here comes from a study of post-analysis software for immune sequencing data. Study-wide background: In terms of disease course, relapsing-remitting, secondary progressive and progressive-relapsing multiple sclerosis were included.

cDNA libraries for TCR beta contained unique molecular identifiers. The authors obtained roughly 550,000 cDNA molecules from about 0.94 to 9.7 million T cells. TCRdb called the PCR reads again in MiXCR, with one record for every CDR3 protein. The sample lists about 400,000 distinct CDR3 sequences; approximately 38% were seen once. This clonotype was seen more than once but under ten times. Antigen unknown. At one of its ends the junction is not consistent with the germline gene, which may arise from a read error. The germline V gene encodes CDR1 SEHNR and CDR2 FQNEAQ (reference sequence). The CDR3 has 17 residues. General observations from the study: In multiple sclerosis, normalized Chao1 diversity was significantly below that of controls. By F measure, strong co-clustering occurred among samples prepared in the same batch. Elevated frequency relative to controls characterized several TRBV segments in patients, TRBV5-6, TRBV5-1 and TRBV20-1 among them.

Sequenced sample: blood. This chain connects TRBV7-9 to TRBJ1-2; 8 bases agree with TRBD1. This TCR was sampled from a girl under 18 with multiple sclerosis. The CDR3 sequence: CASSQDRASLLNYGHTF. The CDR3 DNA reads as TGTGCCAGCAGCCAGGACAGGGCGTCTCTTCTAAACTATGGCCACACCTTC.